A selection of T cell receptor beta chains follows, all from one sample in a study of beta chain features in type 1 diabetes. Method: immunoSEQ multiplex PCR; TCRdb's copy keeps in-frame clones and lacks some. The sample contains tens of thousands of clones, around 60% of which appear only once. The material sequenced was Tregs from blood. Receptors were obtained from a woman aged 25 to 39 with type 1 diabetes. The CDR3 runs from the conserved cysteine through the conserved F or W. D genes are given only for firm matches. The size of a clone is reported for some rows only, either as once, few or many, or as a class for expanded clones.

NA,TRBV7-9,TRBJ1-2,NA,CASSSQANYGYTF,TGTGCCAGCAGCTCGCAGGCTAACTATGGCTACACCTTC
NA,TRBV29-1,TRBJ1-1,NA,CSVEQGLDTEAFF,TGCAGCGTTGAACAGGGGTTGGACACTGAAGCTTTCTTT
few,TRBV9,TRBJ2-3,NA,CASSVGAGIGTDTQYF,TGTGCCAGCAGCGTAGGAGCCGGGATCGGTACAGATACGCAGTATTTT
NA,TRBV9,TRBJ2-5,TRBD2,CASSVAATSGRLETQYF,TGTGCCAGCAGCGTAGCAGCAACTAGCGGGAGACTTGAGACCCAGTACTTC
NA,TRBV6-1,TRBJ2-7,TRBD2,CASRRGLAYEQYF,TGTGCCAGCCGTCGGGGACTAGCCTACGAGCAGTACTTC
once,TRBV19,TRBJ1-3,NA,CASSIRTRTTGNTIYF,TGTGCCAGTAGTATACGAACAAGGACAACAGGAAACACCATATATTTT
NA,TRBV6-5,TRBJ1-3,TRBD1,CASSPDRVFGNTIYF,TGTGCCAGCAGTCCGGACAGGGTATTTGGAAACACCATATATTTT
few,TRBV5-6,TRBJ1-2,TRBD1,CASSPTVTGAFYGYTF,TGTGCCAGCAGCCCGACGGTGACAGGGGCCTTCTATGGCTACACCTTC
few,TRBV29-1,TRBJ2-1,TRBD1,CSVSQGVDEQFF,TGCAGCGTTTCCCAGGGGGTCGATGAGCAGTTCTTC
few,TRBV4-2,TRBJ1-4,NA,CASSSSIQGPNEKLFF,TGTGCCAGCAGCTCCTCTATACAGGGTCCAAATGAAAAACTGTTTTTT
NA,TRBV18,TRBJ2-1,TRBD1,CASSPPFKGAKNEQFF,TGTGCCAGCTCACCACCGTTCAAGGGGGCGAAGAATGAGCAGTTCTTC
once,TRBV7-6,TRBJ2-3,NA,CASSPDQGTQYF,TGTGCCAGCAGCCCCGACCAGGGGACGCAGTATTTT
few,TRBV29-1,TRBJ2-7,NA,CSALSGWNYEQYF,TGCAGCGCCCTGAGCGGGTGGAACTACGAGCAGTACTTC
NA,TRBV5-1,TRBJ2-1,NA,CASSLGYEVNEQFF,TGCGCCAGCAGCTTGGGGTATGAGGTGAATGAGCAGTTCTTC
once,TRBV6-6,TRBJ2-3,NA,CASSPGLDTQYF,TGTGCCAGCAGCCCGGGACTAGATACGCAGTATTTT
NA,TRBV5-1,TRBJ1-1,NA,CASSLDTTGTEAFF,TGCGCCAGCAGCTTGGATACGACAGGTACTGAAGCTTTCTTT
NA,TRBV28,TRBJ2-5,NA,CASSSSVQETQYF,TGTGCCAGCAGTTCTAGCGTCCAAGAGACCCAGTACTTC
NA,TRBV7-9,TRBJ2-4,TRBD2,CASSAGDYLQYF,TGTGCCAGCAGCGCGGGGGACTACCTCCAGTACTTC
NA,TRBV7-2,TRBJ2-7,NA,CASSLDFGAEQYF,TGTGCCAGCAGCTTAGACTTTGGGGCCGAGCAGTACTTC
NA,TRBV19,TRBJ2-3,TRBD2,CASSIWEGEDTQYF,TGTGCCAGTAGTATCTGGGAGGGAGAAGATACGCAGTATTTT
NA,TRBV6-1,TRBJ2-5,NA,CASSEAYSVTETQYF,TGTGCCAGCAGTGAAGCTTATTCAGTTACGGAGACCCAGTACTTC
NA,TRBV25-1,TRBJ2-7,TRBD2,CASSEGGEQYF,TGTGCCAGCAGTGAGGGAGGGGAGCAGTACTTC
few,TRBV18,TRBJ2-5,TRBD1,CASSATGTAYQETQYF,TGTGCCAGCTCAGCCACCGGGACAGCGTACCAAGAGACCCAGTACTTC
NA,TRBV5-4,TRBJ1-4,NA,CASSLDRNQEKLFF,TGTGCCAGCAGCTTGGATCGTAACCAGGAAAAACTGTTTTTT
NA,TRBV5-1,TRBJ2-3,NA,CASSFRDTQYF,TGCGCCAGCAGCTTCAGGGATACGCAGTATTTT
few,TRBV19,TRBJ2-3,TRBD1,CASNGDRGVTDTQYF,TGTGCCAGTAACGGGGACAGGGGAGTGACAGATACGCAGTATTTT
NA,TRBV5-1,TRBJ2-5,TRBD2,CASSFGRSGSRQETQYF,TGCGCCAGCAGCTTCGGACGTAGCGGGAGTCGGCAAGAGACCCAGTACTTC
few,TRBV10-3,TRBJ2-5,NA,CAISGTNQETQYF,TGTGCCATCAGCGGGACAAACCAAGAGACCCAGTACTTC
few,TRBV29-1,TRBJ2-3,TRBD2,CSVVGVASGRRGADTQYF,TGCAGCGTTGTAGGGGTGGCTAGCGGGAGACGCGGCGCAGATACGCAGTATTTT